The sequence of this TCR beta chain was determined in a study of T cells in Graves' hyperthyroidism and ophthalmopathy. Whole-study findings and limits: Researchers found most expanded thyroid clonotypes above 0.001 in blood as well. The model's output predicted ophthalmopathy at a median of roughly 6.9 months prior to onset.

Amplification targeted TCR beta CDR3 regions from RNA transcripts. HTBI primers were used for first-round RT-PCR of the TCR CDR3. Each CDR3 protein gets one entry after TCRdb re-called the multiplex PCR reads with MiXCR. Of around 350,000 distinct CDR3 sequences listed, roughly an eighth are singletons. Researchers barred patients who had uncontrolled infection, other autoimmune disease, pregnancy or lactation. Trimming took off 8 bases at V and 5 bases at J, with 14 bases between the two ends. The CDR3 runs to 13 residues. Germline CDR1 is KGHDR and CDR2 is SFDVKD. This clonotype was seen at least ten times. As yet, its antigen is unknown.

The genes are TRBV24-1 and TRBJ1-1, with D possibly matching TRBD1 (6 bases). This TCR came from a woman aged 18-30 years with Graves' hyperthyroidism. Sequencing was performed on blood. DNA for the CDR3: TGTGCCACCATACGGAGGGGGGCAACTGAAGCTTTCTTT. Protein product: CATIRRGATEAFF.